Listed below are T cell receptor beta chains from one sample, sequenced in a study of OX40 agonist ivuxolimab in advanced cancers. Method: immunoSEQ multiplex PCR; TCRdb's copy keeps in-frame clones and lacks some. The sample has about 80,000 clones, about 86% seen once. Material: CD4+ or CD8+ T cells sorted from blood, obtained in a trial of the OX40 agonist ivuxolimab. The receptors stem from an adult with an advanced solid tumor such as melanoma, head and neck, liver or kidney cancer. Both conserved end residues are part of each CDR3. D genes are given only for firm matches. A clone size is listed for some rows: how often the clone was seen (once, few, many), or a class if it is expanded.

v_call: TRBV7-9; d_call: -; clone_size: -; cdr3_length: 12; j_call: TRBJ2-7; cdr3_aa: CASSTPSYEQYF; cdr3_nt: TGTGCCAGCAGTACTCCCTCCTACGAGCAGTACTTC
v_call: TRBV6-1; d_call: TRBD1; clone_size: -; cdr3_length: 14; j_call: TRBJ2-7; cdr3_aa: CASAPGQGSYEQYF; cdr3_nt: TGTGCCAGTGCCCCGGGACAGGGGTCCTACGAGCAGTACTTC
v_call: TRBV7-9; d_call: -; clone_size: -; cdr3_length: 15; j_call: TRBJ1-4; cdr3_aa: CASSPDAGGNEKLFF; cdr3_nt: TGTGCCAGCAGTCCCGATGCGGGGGGAAATGAAAAACTGTTTTTT
v_call: TRBV4-1; d_call: TRBD2; clone_size: -; cdr3_length: 15; j_call: TRBJ2-3; cdr3_aa: CASSLAGGPTDTQYF; cdr3_nt: TGCGCCAGCAGCCTAGCGGGGGGCCCCACAGATACGCAGTATTTT
v_call: TRBV14; d_call: -; clone_size: few; cdr3_length: 16; j_call: TRBJ2-2; cdr3_aa: CASSQDRGRGTGELFF; cdr3_nt: TGTGCCAGCAGCCAAGATCGAGGCCGAGGCACCGGGGAGCTGTTTTTT
v_call: TRBV5-1; d_call: -; clone_size: -; cdr3_length: 14; j_call: TRBJ2-7; cdr3_aa: CASSLAVEGGEQYF; cdr3_nt: TGCGCCAGCAGCTTGGCGGTCGAAGGAGGCGAGCAGTACTTC
v_call: TRBV6-4; d_call: -; clone_size: -; cdr3_length: 15; j_call: TRBJ2-3; cdr3_aa: CASSVQPTSTNTQYF; cdr3_nt: TGTGCCAGCAGTGTACAGCCTACTAGCACAAATACGCAGTATTTT
v_call: TRBV9; d_call: -; clone_size: -; cdr3_length: 14; j_call: TRBJ2-2; cdr3_aa: CASSVAYNSGELFF; cdr3_nt: TGTGCCAGCAGCGTAGCCTACAATTCCGGGGAGCTGTTTTTT
v_call: TRBV28; d_call: -; clone_size: -; cdr3_length: 15; j_call: TRBJ2-5; cdr3_aa: CASSDLVGLQETQYF; cdr3_nt: TGTGCCAGCAGTGACCTAGTAGGTTTACAAGAGACCCAGTACTTC
v_call: TRBV7-9; d_call: TRBD1; clone_size: -; cdr3_length: 13; j_call: TRBJ1-2; cdr3_aa: CASSPGGPYGYTF; cdr3_nt: TGTGCCAGCAGCCCAGGGGGCCCCTATGGCTACACCTTC
v_call: TRBV18; d_call: TRBD1; clone_size: -; cdr3_length: 18; j_call: TRBJ2-3; cdr3_aa: CASSPLLADRGYADTQYF; cdr3_nt: TGTGCCAGCTCACCTTTATTAGCGGACAGGGGGTACGCAGATACGCAGTATTTT
v_call: TRBV27; d_call: -; clone_size: -; cdr3_length: 10; j_call: TRBJ2-2; cdr3_aa: CAGFTGELFF; cdr3_nt: TGTGCCGGTTTTACCGGGGAGCTGTTTTTT
v_call: TRBV10-3; d_call: TRBD1; clone_size: -; cdr3_length: 16; j_call: TRBJ2-7; cdr3_aa: CAISESVAGGSYEQYF; cdr3_nt: TGTGCCATCAGTGAGTCGGTGGCAGGGGGCAGCTACGAGCAGTACTTC
v_call: TRBV5-4; d_call: TRBD2; clone_size: once; cdr3_length: 15; j_call: TRBJ2-3; cdr3_aa: CASSLAGGSTDTQYF; cdr3_nt: TGTGCCAGCAGCTTAGCGGGGGGGAGCACAGATACGCAGTATTTT
v_call: TRBV9; d_call: TRBD2; clone_size: -; cdr3_length: 16; j_call: TRBJ2-2; cdr3_aa: CASSVVGLAEAGELFF; cdr3_nt: TGTGCCAGCAGCGTAGTGGGACTAGCGGAAGCCGGGGAGCTGTTTTTT
v_call: TRBV7-9; d_call: -; clone_size: few; cdr3_length: 12; j_call: TRBJ2-7; cdr3_aa: CASTHGGYEQYF; cdr3_nt: TGTGCCAGCACCCATGGAGGATACGAGCAGTACTTC
v_call: TRBV19; d_call: -; clone_size: -; cdr3_length: 13; j_call: TRBJ2-3; cdr3_aa: CASSIGGTDTQYF; cdr3_nt: TGTGCCAGTAGTATCGGAGGCACAGATACGCAGTATTTT
v_call: TRBV11-1; d_call: TRBD1; clone_size: -; cdr3_length: 14; j_call: TRBJ1-1; cdr3_aa: CASSPDRTNTEAFF; cdr3_nt: TGTGCCAGCAGCCCGGACAGGACCAACACTGAAGCTTTCTTT
v_call: TRBV28; d_call: -; clone_size: -; cdr3_length: 18; j_call: TRBJ1-3; cdr3_aa: CASISPTGAGEAGNTIYF; cdr3_nt: TGTGCCAGCATCTCCCCGACCGGGGCAGGGGAAGCTGGAAACACCATATATTTT
v_call: TRBV2; d_call: -; clone_size: once; cdr3_length: 14; j_call: TRBJ1-3; cdr3_aa: CASSEYGAGNTIYF; cdr3_nt: TGTGCCAGCAGTGAATACGGGGCTGGAAACACCATATATTTT
v_call: TRBV2; d_call: -; clone_size: -; cdr3_length: 13; j_call: TRBJ2-5; cdr3_aa: CASMWGLQETQYF; cdr3_nt: TGTGCCAGCATGTGGGGGTTACAAGAGACCCAGTACTTC
v_call: TRBV29-1; d_call: -; clone_size: -; cdr3_length: 12; j_call: TRBJ1-2; cdr3_aa: CSVEGNLHGYTF; cdr3_nt: TGCAGCGTTGAAGGCAACCTCCATGGCTACACCTTC
v_call: TRBV30; d_call: TRBD1; clone_size: -; cdr3_length: 14; j_call: TRBJ1-2; cdr3_aa: CAWTRRDSNYGYTF; cdr3_nt: TGTGCCTGGACCCGACGGGACAGCAACTATGGCTACACCTTC
v_call: TRBV10-3; d_call: TRBD2; clone_size: -; cdr3_length: 16; j_call: TRBJ2-1; cdr3_aa: CAISTHPSGGINEQFF; cdr3_nt: TGTGCCATCAGTACACACCCTAGCGGGGGGATCAATGAGCAGTTCTTC
v_call: TRBV6-6; d_call: -; clone_size: -; cdr3_length: 13; j_call: TRBJ1-2; cdr3_aa: CASTRELTGGYTF; cdr3_nt: TGTGCCAGCACTAGGGAGCTCACGGGGGGCTACACCTTC
v_call: TRBV5-1; d_call: TRBD2; clone_size: -; cdr3_length: 16; j_call: TRBJ2-3; cdr3_aa: CASSQTSGGVTDTQYF; cdr3_nt: TGCGCCAGCAGCCAGACTAGCGGGGGGGTAACAGATACGCAGTATTTT
v_call: TRBV7-3; d_call: -; clone_size: -; cdr3_length: 13; j_call: TRBJ1-2; cdr3_aa: CASSLGVHYGYTF; cdr3_nt: TGTGCCAGCAGCCTAGGGGTCCACTATGGCTACACCTTC
v_call: TRBV7-3; d_call: -; clone_size: -; cdr3_length: 14; j_call: TRBJ2-2; cdr3_aa: CASSSPPGTGELFF; cdr3_nt: TGTGCCAGCAGCTCACCCCCGGGCACCGGGGAGCTGTTTTTT
v_call: TRBV10-3; d_call: -; clone_size: -; cdr3_length: 13; j_call: TRBJ2-3; cdr3_aa: CAISGPGADTQYF; cdr3_nt: TGTGCCATCAGTGGTCCCGGGGCAGATACGCAGTATTTT
v_call: TRBV28; d_call: TRBD1; clone_size: -; cdr3_length: 12; j_call: TRBJ1-1; cdr3_aa: CASRDRGTEAFF; cdr3_nt: TGTGCCAGCAGAGACAGGGGCACTGAAGCTTTCTTT
v_call: TRBV4-3; d_call: TRBD1; clone_size: -; cdr3_length: 16; j_call: TRBJ2-1; cdr3_aa: CASSQAGTESYNEQFF; cdr3_nt: TGCGCCAGCAGCCAAGCCGGGACAGAGTCCTACAATGAGCAGTTCTTC
v_call: TRBV7-2; d_call: -; clone_size: -; cdr3_length: 15; j_call: TRBJ1-2; cdr3_aa: CASSSRGFAVDGYTF; cdr3_nt: TGTGCCAGCAGCTCTAGGGGGTTCGCGGTCGATGGCTACACCTTC
v_call: TRBV19; d_call: TRBD1; clone_size: -; cdr3_length: 13; j_call: TRBJ1-1; cdr3_aa: CASSINRGRGAFF; cdr3_nt: TGTGCCAGTAGTATCAACAGGGGGCGAGGAGCTTTCTTT
v_call: TRBV12-5; d_call: -; clone_size: -; cdr3_length: 14; j_call: TRBJ2-2; cdr3_aa: CASGRGLDTGELFF; cdr3_nt: TGTGCTAGTGGCAGGGGTTTAGACACCGGGGAGCTGTTTTTT
v_call: TRBV19; d_call: -; clone_size: -; cdr3_length: 14; j_call: TRBJ2-3; cdr3_aa: CASTSGHLTDTQYF; cdr3_nt: TGTGCCAGTACCTCGGGACACCTCACAGATACGCAGTATTTT
v_call: TRBV9; d_call: -; clone_size: few; cdr3_length: 15; j_call: TRBJ1-3; cdr3_aa: CASSVEWGSSGTIYF; cdr3_nt: TGTGCCAGCAGCGTAGAGTGGGGCTCATCCGGCACCATATATTTT
v_call: TRBV28; d_call: -; clone_size: -; cdr3_length: 17; j_call: TRBJ2-7; cdr3_aa: CASSLPGEGGVRLEQYF; cdr3_nt: TGTGCCAGCAGTTTGCCAGGCGAGGGCGGGGTCCGCTTGGAGCAGTACTTC
v_call: TRBV5-1; d_call: -; clone_size: -; cdr3_length: 16; j_call: TRBJ2-2; cdr3_aa: CASSWTGTANTGELFF; cdr3_nt: TGCGCCAGCAGCTGGACCGGGACGGCGAACACCGGGGAGCTGTTTTTT
v_call: TRBV5-1; d_call: -; clone_size: -; cdr3_length: 14; j_call: TRBJ1-2; cdr3_aa: CASSLVLANYGYTF; cdr3_nt: TGCGCCAGCAGCTTGGTGCTCGCTAACTATGGCTACACCTTC
v_call: TRBV9; d_call: -; clone_size: -; cdr3_length: 14; j_call: TRBJ2-3; cdr3_aa: CASSAPSVTDTQYF; cdr3_nt: TGTGCCAGCAGCGCCCCGAGTGTCACAGATACGCAGTATTTT
v_call: TRBV2; d_call: -; clone_size: -; cdr3_length: 14; j_call: TRBJ1-5; cdr3_aa: CASSGWGSNQPQHF; cdr3_nt: TGTGCCAGCAGTGGATGGGGTAGCAATCAGCCCCAGCATTTT
v_call: TRBV9; d_call: -; clone_size: -; cdr3_length: 14; j_call: TRBJ2-7; cdr3_aa: CASSPPGHVYEQYF; cdr3_nt: TGTGCCAGCAGCCCGCCGGGACACGTATACGAGCAGTACTTC
v_call: TRBV5-1; d_call: TRBD1; clone_size: -; cdr3_length: 13; j_call: TRBJ2-5; cdr3_aa: CASSRDSGETQYF; cdr3_nt: TGCGCCAGCAGCCGGGACAGTGGGGAGACCCAGTACTTC
v_call: TRBV18; d_call: -; clone_size: -; cdr3_length: 16; j_call: TRBJ1-2; cdr3_aa: CASSRSRGLMDYGYTF; cdr3_nt: TGTGCCAGCTCCCGTAGCAGGGGTTTGATGGACTATGGCTACACCTTC
v_call: TRBV29-1; d_call: -; clone_size: -; cdr3_length: 15; j_call: TRBJ2-5; cdr3_aa: CSVVLGANNQETQYF; cdr3_nt: TGCAGCGTTGTGTTGGGGGCCAACAATCAAGAGACCCAGTACTTC
v_call: TRBV29-1; d_call: -; clone_size: -; cdr3_length: 13; j_call: TRBJ1-6; cdr3_aa: CSVERGGNSPLHF; cdr3_nt: TGCAGCGTTGAGAGGGGGGGTAATTCACCCCTCCACTTT
v_call: TRBV9; d_call: -; clone_size: -; cdr3_length: 15; j_call: TRBJ2-4; cdr3_aa: CASSVEGSSKNIQYF; cdr3_nt: TGTGCCAGCAGCGTAGAGGGCAGTTCTAAAAACATTCAGTACTTC
v_call: TRBV7-9; d_call: -; clone_size: once; cdr3_length: 13; j_call: TRBJ2-1; cdr3_aa: CASSLDGGDEQFF; cdr3_nt: TGTGCCAGCAGCTTAGACGGAGGGGATGAGCAGTTCTTC